This T cell receptor beta chain was observed in a study of blood T cell repertoires in COVID-19. Study in general: Specimens from acute and convalescent COVID-19 originated in the United States, Italy and Spain.

The length of the CDR3 is 15 residues. Trimming stripped 4 bases from V and 0 bases from J, with 14 bases between. Germline V CDR1 and CDR2: SGHNT, YYREEE (reference sequence). This clone has only a few counts. Original handling: From reference gene primer amplification, estimates of nucleated cell counts were derived. Using immunoSEQ multiplex PCR, the repertoire was profiled, and TCRdb retains in-frame clones only, with some absent. V and J calls and clone size are as listed in that table; D and trimming were resolved from the DNA. The profile shows about 220,000 clones, approximately 80% of them singletons.

The TCR sequence derives from a man aged 40-49 years who had recovered from COVID-19. The sequenced sample consisted of peripheral blood. The rearrangement joins TRBV5-4 to TRBJ2-7; TRBD2 is a possible D gene (5 bases). The CDR3 spells CASSGTGIGSYEQYF. The CDR3 DNA is TGTGCCAGCAGCGGTACCGGGATCGGCTCCTACGAGCAGTACTTC. The full variable domain, in which reference TRBV5-4 and TRBJ2-7 provide the parts outside the CDR3, is ETGVTQSPTHLIKTRGQQVTLRCSSQSGHNTVSWYQQALGQGPQFIFQYYREEENGRGNFPPRFSGLQFPNYSSELNVNALELDDSALYLCASSGTGIGSYEQYFGPGTRLTVT.